This T cell receptor (beta chain) was obtained from a study of response to subunit inactivated influenza vaccine. This clonotype was observed many times. Its antigen is as yet unknown. TCRdb recomputed calls from the RT-PCR reads with MiXCR, one row per CDR3 protein. The profile shows about 780,000 distinct CDR3 sequences, roughly 20% of them singletons. Findings of the study overall: Authors suggested that a seasonal influenza vaccination recruits few new T cells each time.

Germline loops: CDR1 SEHNR, CDR2 FQNEAQ (reference sequence). V dropped 1 base and J dropped 0 bases, with 7 bases sitting between them. The CDR3 sequence is 15 residues long. This clonotype was obtained from a man aged 45-60 years who received an inactivated influenza vaccine. The rearrangement uses TRBV7-9 and TRBJ2-1; D call uncertain. Sequencing was performed on PBMCs from blood, taken about 5 days after vaccination. DNA for the CDR3: TGTGCCAGCAGCTTAGGGACGGCCTCCTACAATGAGCAGTTCTTC. Translation gives CASSLGTASYNEQFF.